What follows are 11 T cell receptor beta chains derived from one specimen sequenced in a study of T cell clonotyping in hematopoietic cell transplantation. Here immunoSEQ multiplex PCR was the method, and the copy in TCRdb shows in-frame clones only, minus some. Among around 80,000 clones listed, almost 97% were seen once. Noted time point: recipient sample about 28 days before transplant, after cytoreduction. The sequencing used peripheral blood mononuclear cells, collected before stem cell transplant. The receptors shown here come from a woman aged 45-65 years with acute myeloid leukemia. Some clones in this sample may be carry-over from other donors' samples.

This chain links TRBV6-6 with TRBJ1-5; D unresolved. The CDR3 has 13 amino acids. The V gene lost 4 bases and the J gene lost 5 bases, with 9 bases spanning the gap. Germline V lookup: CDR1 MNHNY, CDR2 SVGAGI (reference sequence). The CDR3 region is CASSSRGDQPQHF. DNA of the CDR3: TGTGCCAGCAGTTCGCGGGGAGATCAGCCCCAGCATTTT.

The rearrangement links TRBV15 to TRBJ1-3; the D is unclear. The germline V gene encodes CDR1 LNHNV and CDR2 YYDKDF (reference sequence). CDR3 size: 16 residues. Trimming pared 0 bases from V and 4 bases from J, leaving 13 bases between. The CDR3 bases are TGTGCCACCAGCAGAGAATTGATAAGCCAGGGAAACACCATATATTTT. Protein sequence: CATSRELISQGNTIYF.

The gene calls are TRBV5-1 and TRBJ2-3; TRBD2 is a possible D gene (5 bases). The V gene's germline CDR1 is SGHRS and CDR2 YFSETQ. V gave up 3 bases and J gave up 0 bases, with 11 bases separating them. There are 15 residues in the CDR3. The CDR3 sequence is CASSSPPGSTDTQYF. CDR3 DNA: TGCGCCAGCAGCTCCCCCCCGGGAAGCACAGATACGCAGTATTTT.

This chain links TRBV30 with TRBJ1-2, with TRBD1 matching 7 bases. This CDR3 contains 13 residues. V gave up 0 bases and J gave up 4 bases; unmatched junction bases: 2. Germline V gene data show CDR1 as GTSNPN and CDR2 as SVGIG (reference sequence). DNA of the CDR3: TGTGCCTGGAGTGTACACAGGGGCTATGGCTACACCTTC. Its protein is CAWSVHRGYGYTF.

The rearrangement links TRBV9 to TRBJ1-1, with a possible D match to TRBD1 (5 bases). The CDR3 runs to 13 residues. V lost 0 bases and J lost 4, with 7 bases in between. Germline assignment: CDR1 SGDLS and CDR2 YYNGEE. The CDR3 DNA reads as TGTGCCAGCAGCGTAGGGGGACTCACTGAAGCTTTCTTT. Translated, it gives CASSVGGLTEAFF.

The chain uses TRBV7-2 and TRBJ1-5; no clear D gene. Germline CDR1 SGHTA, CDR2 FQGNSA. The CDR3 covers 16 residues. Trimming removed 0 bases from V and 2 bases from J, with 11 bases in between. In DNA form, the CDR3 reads TGTGCCAGCAGCTTAGCAGGGTTCGGCGGCAATCAGCCCCAGCATTTT. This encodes CASSLAGFGGNQPQHF.

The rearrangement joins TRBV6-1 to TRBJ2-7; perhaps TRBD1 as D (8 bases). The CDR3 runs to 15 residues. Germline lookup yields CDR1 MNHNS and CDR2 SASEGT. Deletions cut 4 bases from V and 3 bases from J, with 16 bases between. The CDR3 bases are TGTGCCAGCAGTGGGGGAGGGACAGGAGACTACGAGCAGTACTTC. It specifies CASSGGGTGDYEQYF.

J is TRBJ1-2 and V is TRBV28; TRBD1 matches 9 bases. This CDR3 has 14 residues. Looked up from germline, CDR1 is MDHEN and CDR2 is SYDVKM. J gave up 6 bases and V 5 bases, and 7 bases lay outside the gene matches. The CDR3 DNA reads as TGTGCCAGCAGTCCTACGGGACAGGGAAATGGCTACACCTTC. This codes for CASSPTGQGNGYTF.

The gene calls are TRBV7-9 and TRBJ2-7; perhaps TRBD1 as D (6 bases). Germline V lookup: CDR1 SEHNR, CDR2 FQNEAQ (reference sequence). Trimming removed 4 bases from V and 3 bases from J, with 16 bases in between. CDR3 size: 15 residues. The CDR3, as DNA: TGTGCCAGCAGCTCAGATTGGTACAGGGTCTACGAGCAGTACTTC. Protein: CASSSDWYRVYEQYF.

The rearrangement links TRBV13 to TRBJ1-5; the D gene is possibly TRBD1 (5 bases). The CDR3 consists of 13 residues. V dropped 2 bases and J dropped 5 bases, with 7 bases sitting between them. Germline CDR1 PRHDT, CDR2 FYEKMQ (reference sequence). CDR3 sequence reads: CASSLRGYQPQHF. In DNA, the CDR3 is TGTGCCAGCAGCTTACGGGGGTATCAGCCCCAGCATTTT.

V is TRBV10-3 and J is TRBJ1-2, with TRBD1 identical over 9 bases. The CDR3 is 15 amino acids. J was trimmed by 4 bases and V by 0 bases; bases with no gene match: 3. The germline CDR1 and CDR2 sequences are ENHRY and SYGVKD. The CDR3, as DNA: TGTGCCATCAGTGAGTCCGGACAGGGGTTCTATGGCTACACCTTC. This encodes CAISESGQGFYGYTF.